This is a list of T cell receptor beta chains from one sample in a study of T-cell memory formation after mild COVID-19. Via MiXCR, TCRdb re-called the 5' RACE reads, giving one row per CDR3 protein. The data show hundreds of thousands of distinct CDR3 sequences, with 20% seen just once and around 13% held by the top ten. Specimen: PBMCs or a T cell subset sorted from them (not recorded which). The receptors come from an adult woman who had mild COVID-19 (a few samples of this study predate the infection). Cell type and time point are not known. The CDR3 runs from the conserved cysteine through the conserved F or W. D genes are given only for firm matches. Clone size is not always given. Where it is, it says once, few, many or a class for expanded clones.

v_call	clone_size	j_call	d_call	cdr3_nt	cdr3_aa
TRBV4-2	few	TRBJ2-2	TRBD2	TGTGCCAGCAGCCAAATACTAGCGGGAGGGCCCGGGGAGCTGTTTTTT	CASSQILAGGPGELFF
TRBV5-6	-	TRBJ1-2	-	TGTGCCAGCAGCTTGGAGACAGCTTGGAATGGCTACACCTTC	CASSLETAWNGYTF
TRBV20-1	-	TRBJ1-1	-	TGCAGTGCTAGCGGGGGTTTGGCCACTGAAGCTTTCTTT	CSASGGLATEAFF
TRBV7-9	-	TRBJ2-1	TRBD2	TGTGCCAGCAGAGCTAGCGGGAGCCCCAATGAGCAGTTCTTC	CASRASGSPNEQFF
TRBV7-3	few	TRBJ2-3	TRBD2	TGTGCCAGCAGCTTAACCGGGACTAGCGGTAGCACAGATACGCAGTATTTT	CASSLTGTSGSTDTQYF
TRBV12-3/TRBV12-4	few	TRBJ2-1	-	TGTGCCAGCAGCCCGGGAGTCCACGCTCAAAAGCAGTTCTTC	CASSPGVHAQKQFF
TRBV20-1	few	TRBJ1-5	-	TGCAGTGCTAGACCGGGCAGTAGCAATCAGCCCCAGCATTTT	CSARPGSSNQPQHF
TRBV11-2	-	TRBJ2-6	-	TGTGCCAGCAGCTGGACACGGATCCAATCAAGTTCGTCTGGGGCCAACGTCCTGACTTTC	CASSWTRIQSSSSGANVLTF
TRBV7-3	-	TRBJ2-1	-	TGTGCCAGCAGCTTAGATTTGGTAGGATACAATGAGCAGTTCTTC	CASSLDLVGYNEQFF
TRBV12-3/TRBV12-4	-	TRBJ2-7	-	TGTGCCAGCAGTTTCGCGGGGCTTTACGAGCAGTACTTC	CASSFAGLYEQYF
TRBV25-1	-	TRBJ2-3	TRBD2	TGTGCCAGCAGTGAACCTGCCACTAGCGGGGGGGCGTCAGATACGCAGTATTTT	CASSEPATSGGASDTQYF
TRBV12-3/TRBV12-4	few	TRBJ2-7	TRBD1	TGTGCCAGCAGTTGGGACAGGAGCTCCTACGAGCAGTACTTC	CASSWDRSSYEQYF
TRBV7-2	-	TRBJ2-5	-	TGTGCCAGCAGCCCGTCCGCGGGGCGTTCCGAGACCCAGTACTTC	CASSPSAGRSETQYF
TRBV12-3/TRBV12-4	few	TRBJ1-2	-	TGTGCCAGCAGTTTATCAGGGGCCGGCTACACCTTC	CASSLSGAGYTF
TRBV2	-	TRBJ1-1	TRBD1	TGTGCCAGCAGGGACAGGATTACGAACACTGAAGCTTTCTTT	CASRDRITNTEAFF
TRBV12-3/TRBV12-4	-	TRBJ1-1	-	TGTGCCAGCAGTACGGCCGGAGGGGTTTTGAACACTGAAGCTTTCTTT	CASSTAGGVLNTEAFF
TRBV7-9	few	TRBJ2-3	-	TGTGCCAGCAGCTCGGACTTTGATACGCAGTATTTT	CASSSDFDTQYF
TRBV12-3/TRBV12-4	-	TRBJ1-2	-	TGTGCCAGCAGCCTCACGGAGGGCTATGGCTACACCTTC	CASSLTEGYGYTF
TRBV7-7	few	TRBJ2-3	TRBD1	TGTGCCAGCAGCCCCCAAGGGGGCAAAGATACGCAGTATTTT	CASSPQGGKDTQYF
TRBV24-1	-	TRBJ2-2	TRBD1	TGTGCCACCAGTGACAACGGCAACAGGGGGCTCACCGGGGAGCTGTTTTTT	CATSDNGNRGLTGELFF
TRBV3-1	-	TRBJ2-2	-	TGTGCCAGCAGCCAACCCCCCGGGGAGCTGTTTTTT	CASSQPPGELFF
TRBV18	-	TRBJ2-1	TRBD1	TGTGCCAGCTCACCACCGTTTCGGGCCTTGGCCAGGGGGCTCAATGAGCAGTTCTTC	CASSPPFRALARGLNEQFF
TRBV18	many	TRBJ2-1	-	TGTGCCAGCTCCCGAGGAAGCGATAGCTCCTACAATGAGCAGTTCTTC	CASSRGSDSSYNEQFF
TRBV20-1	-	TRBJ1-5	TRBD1	TGCAGTGCTAGATTTCCCGGGACAGTTAGCAATCAGCCCCAGCATTTT	CSARFPGTVSNQPQHF
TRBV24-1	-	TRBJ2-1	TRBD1	TGTGCCACCAGTCCCGCCGGGACAGGGGTTACGAATGAGCAGTTCTTC	CATSPAGTGVTNEQFF
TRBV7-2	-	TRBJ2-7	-	TGTGCCAGCAGCCCAATAGCGGTCCCCTACGAGCAGTACTTC	CASSPIAVPYEQYF
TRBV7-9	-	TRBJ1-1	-	TGTGCCAGCAGCACCCCGACAGGTACCACTGAAGCTTTCTTT	CASSTPTGTTEAFF
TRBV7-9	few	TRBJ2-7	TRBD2	TGTGCCAGCAGCTTAGCTAGCGGTGGGACTAGCCACGAGCAGTACTTC	CASSLASGGTSHEQYF
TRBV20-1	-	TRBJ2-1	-	TGCAGTGCTAGAAGTCTTCTGTACAATGAGCAGTTCTTC	CSARSLLYNEQFF
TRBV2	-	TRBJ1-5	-	TGTGCCAGCAGGAGGGAGATTGATCAGCCCCAGCATTTT	CASRREIDQPQHF
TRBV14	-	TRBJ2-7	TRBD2	TGTGCCAGCAGCCAAGGGACTAGGGGCGAGCAGTACTTC	CASSQGTRGEQYF
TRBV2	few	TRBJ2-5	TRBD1	TGTGCCAGCAGGGACAGGGGGCGGCAGCAAGAGACCCAGTACTTC	CASRDRGRQQETQYF
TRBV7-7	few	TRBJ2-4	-	TGTGCTAGCAGCTCGTCCGCCACGGGTGCTCAGTACTTC	CASSSSATGAQYF
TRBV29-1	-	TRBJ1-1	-	TGCAGCGTTGAACCCATGGGGACTGAAGCTTTCTTT	CSVEPMGTEAFF
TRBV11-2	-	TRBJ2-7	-	TGTGCCAGCAGCTGGGCAGACGGCGAGCAGTACTTC	CASSWADGEQYF
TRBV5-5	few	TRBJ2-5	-	TGTGCCAGCAGCTTGGCGCAGGGGATAGAGACCCAGTACTTC	CASSLAQGIETQYF
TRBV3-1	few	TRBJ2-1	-	TGTGCCAGCAGCCAAACGGGCACCATCTCCTACAATGAGCAGTTCTTC	CASSQTGTISYNEQFF
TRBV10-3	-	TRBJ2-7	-	TGTGCCATCAGTCGTCCGGGGGGCTTCTCCTACGAGCAGTACTTC	CAISRPGGFSYEQYF
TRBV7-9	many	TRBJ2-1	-	TGTGCCAGCAGCTTCTATGAGCAGTTCTTC	CASSFYEQFF
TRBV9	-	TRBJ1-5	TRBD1	TGTGCCAGCAGCGTCGGCACAGGGGCTTTTAGCAATCAGCCCCAGCATTTT	CASSVGTGAFSNQPQHF
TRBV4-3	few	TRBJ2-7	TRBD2	TGCGCCAGCAGCCGTGGACTAGCGGGCAAACCCCCCTACGAGCAGTACTTC	CASSRGLAGKPPYEQYF
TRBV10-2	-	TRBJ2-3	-	TGCGCCAGCAGTGAGTGGACTGGTGTAGATACGCAGTATTTT	CASSEWTGVDTQYF
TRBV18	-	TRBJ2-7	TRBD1	TGTGCCAGCTCACTTCGACAGGGGAGGTTCTACGAGCAGTACTTC	CASSLRQGRFYEQYF
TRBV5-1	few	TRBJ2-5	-	TGCGCCAGCAGCTTGATGGGCAGCGAAGAGACCCAGTACTTC	CASSLMGSEETQYF
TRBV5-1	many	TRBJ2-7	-	TGTGCCAGCAGTTTAGGGGGGGAGCAGTACTTC	CASSLGGEQYF
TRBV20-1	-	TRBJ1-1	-	TGCAGTGCCAGGGTAGGAGGTTGGAACACTGAAGCTTTCTTT	CSARVGGWNTEAFF
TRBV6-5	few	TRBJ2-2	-	TGTGCCAGCAGTCAACGAGTGGTGCAGGGTAACGGGGAGCTGTTTTTT	CASSQRVVQGNGELFF